These 26 T cell receptor beta chains were all obtained from the same sample, sequenced in a study of PD-L1 blockade in urothelial cancer. Described time point: peripheral blood 6 weeks after treatment start. Sequenced by immunoSEQ multiplex PCR; TCRdb stores in-frame clones only, minus some. The table has about 25,000 clones, more than 65% seen once. Material: PBMCs, obtained around atezolizumab (anti-PD-L1) treatment. Every receptor here comes from a man in his 70s with urothelial cancer.

This chain uses TRBV28 with TRBJ1-1; TRBD1 agrees at 10 bases. CDR3 size: 11 residues. The germline V gene encodes CDR1 MDHEN and CDR2 SYDVKM. J gave up 11 bases and V 5 bases, and 2 bases lay outside the gene matches. Written as DNA, the CDR3 is TGTGCCAGCAGTGGGACAGGGGAGGCTTTCTTT. Encoded protein: CASSGTGEAFF. Full variable domain (missing parts from reference TRBV28 and TRBJ1-1): DVKVTQSSRYLVKRTGEKVFLECVQDMDHENMFWYRQDPGLGLRLIYFSYDVKMKEKGDIPEGYSVSREKKERFSLILESASTNQTSMYLCASSGTGEAFFGQGTRLTVV.

The chain is built from TRBV5-8 and TRBJ1-1, with TRBD1 as a possible D gene (5 bases). Germline CDR1 and CDR2: SGHTS and YDEGEE. This CDR3 has 15 residues. Trimming pared 6 bases from V and 5 bases from J, leaving 20 bases between. The CDR3 loop reads CASTKPGGFGTEAFF. DNA for the CDR3: TGTGCCAGCACCAAACCGGGGGGATTTGGAACTGAAGCTTTCTTT.

This chain links TRBV11-2 with TRBJ1-2, with TRBD1 matching 9 bases. Germline values: CDR1 SGHAT, CDR2 FQNNGV. V was clipped by 6 bases and J by 5 bases; unmatched bases: 4. CDR3 size: 13 residues. DNA of the CDR3: TGTGCCAGCAGAACAGGGACAGGGTATGGCTACACCTTC. This translates into CASRTGTGYGYTF. Full variable domain (rest looked up from reference TRBV11-2 and TRBJ1-2): EAGVAQSPRYKIIEKRQSVAFWCNPISGHATLYWYQQILGQGPKLLIQFQNNGVVDDSQLPKDRFSAERLKGVDSTLKIQPAKLEDSAVYLCASRTGTGYGYTFGSGTRLTVV.

This sequence joins TRBV4-3 and TRBJ2-7; perhaps TRBD2 as D (5 bases). Germline V gene data show CDR1 as LGHNA and CDR2 as YSLEER. CDR3 length: 15 amino acids. Trimming removed 0 bases at V and 2 bases at J, with 11 bases between. CDR3: CASSQDHPGAYEQYF. The CDR3 nucleotides read TGCGCCAGCAGCCAAGATCACCCCGGGGCCTACGAGCAGTACTTC.

This clone was detected only once. V and J are TRBV5-1 and TRBJ1-3; no definite D call. The V end was cut by 10 bases, the J end by 0 bases, with 20 bases between. Germline V lookup: CDR1 SGHRS, CDR2 YFSETQ. CDR3 length equals 16 residues. DNA for the CDR3: TGCGCCCCTTATGGTCGGCGAGCGATCTCTGGAAACACCATATATTTT. Translated, it gives CAPYGRRAISGNTIYF.

CDR3 nucleotide sequence: TGCAGCACCAGTGGAGCAACTAATGAAAAACTGTTTTTT. This gives the protein CSTSGATNEKLFF. The chain is built from TRBV29-1 and TRBJ1-4; D gene ambiguous. The CDR3 is made up of 13 amino acids. Trimming took off 8 bases at V and 0 bases at J, with 10 bases between the two ends. Germline V gene sequence: CDR1 SQVTM, CDR2 ANQGSEA.

This clone has just a few counts. The V and J genes are TRBV5-5 and TRBJ1-1, with D possibly TRBD1 on 5 matching bases. The CDR3 length is 14 residues. Germline V gene sequence: CDR1 SGHKS, CDR2 YYEKEE (reference sequence). Trimming stripped 4 bases from V and 4 bases from J, with 14 bases between. CDR3 nucleotide sequence: TGTGCCAGCAGCGTAGCCTCGGGGGGCACTGAAGCTTTCTTT. Translated: CASSVASGGTEAFF.

The CDR3 sequence is CSVASGSYEQYF. CDR3 nucleotide sequence: TGCAGCGTTGCCAGCGGCTCCTACGAGCAGTACTTC. V and J are TRBV29-1 and TRBJ2-7, with D perhaps matching TRBD2 (5 bases). CDR3 length equals 12 residues. Germline V gene lookup returns CDR1 SQVTM and CDR2 ANQGSEA. Between the trimmed V and J ends, which lost 4 bases and 0 bases, there was a span of 7 bases.

V gene TRBV28 combines with J gene TRBJ2-1; TRBD2 might be the D (5 bases). Germline V lookup: CDR1 MDHEN, CDR2 SYDVKM. The CDR3 is made up of 14 amino acids. Trimming removed 9 bases from V and 3 bases from J, with 15 bases in between. The CDR3 bases are TGTGCCAGTAGGGTTGGGGAGCTCTACAATGAGCAGTTCTTC. Translated: CASRVGELYNEQFF.

This clone was detected only once. The rearrangement joins TRBV4-3 to TRBJ1-1; 7 bases are shared with TRBD1. CDR1 and CDR2 from the germline V gene are LGHNA and YSLEER. V trimming: 0 bases; J trimming: 1 base; junction bases outside the gene matches: 11. The CDR3 consists of 18 residues. The CDR3 DNA reads as TGCGCCAGCAGCCAAGATCATTCATGGACAGGCGGGAACACTGAAGCTTTCTTT. This codes for CASSQDHSWTGGNTEAFF.

This clone showed up just once. V is TRBV10-1 and J is TRBJ2-7, with 9 bases fitting TRBD2. J lost 2 bases, V lost 2 bases, and 4 bases had no gene match. Germline V gene sequence: CDR1 WNHNN, CDR2 SYGVQD (reference sequence). CDR3 length: 15 amino acids. CDR3 nucleotides: TGCGCCAGCAGTGAGAAGCGGGAGGCTACCTACGAGCAGTACTTC. Translating it yields CASSEKREATYEQYF.

The V call is TRBV6-1, the J call TRBJ1-5; D perhaps matches TRBD1 (5 bases). Looked up from germline, CDR1 is MNHNS and CDR2 is SASEGT. The V and J ends lost 1 base and 9 bases respectively, with 10 bases between them. The CDR3 covers 13 residues. The CDR3 DNA sequence: TGTGCCAGCAGTGAAGGTTGGGGCTTGCCCCAGCATTTT. Translated, it gives CASSEGWGLPQHF.

CDR3 loop: CASSGELTASYNEQFF. CDR3 nucleotides: TGTGCCAGCAGTGGAGAACTGACAGCCAGCTACAATGAGCAGTTCTTC. This chain connects TRBV28 to TRBJ2-1; a possible D gene is TRBD1 (5 bases). The CDR3 has 16 amino acids. V lost 5 bases to trimming and J lost 3 bases, with 17 bases between them. Germline CDR1 is MDHEN and CDR2 is SYDVKM.

The chain couples TRBV9 to TRBJ1-1; TRBD1 agrees at 8 bases. There are 14 residues in the CDR3. The germline V gene encodes CDR1 SGDLS and CDR2 YYNGEE. Germline trimming cut 1 base from V and 4 bases from J; bases unmatched to any gene: 3. The CDR3 coding sequence is TGTGCCAGCAGCGTACAGGGGGCGCGCACTGAAGCTTTCTTT. Translated, it gives CASSVQGARTEAFF. The entire variable domain, with the rest obtained from reference TRBV9 and TRBJ1-1, is as follows: DSGVTQTPKHLITATGQRVTLRCSPRSGDLSVYWYQQSLDQGLQFLIQYYNGEERAKGNILERFSAQQFPDLHSELNLSSLELGDSALYFCASSVQGARTEAFFGQGTRLTVV.

This chain joins TRBV5-4 and TRBJ2-2; 10 bases align to TRBD2. The CDR3 consists of 17 residues. Germline assignment: CDR1 SGHNT and CDR2 YYREEE (reference sequence). The V segment lost 0 bases and the J segment 4 bases; nucleotides outside the gene matches: 6. CDR3 DNA: TGTGCCAGCAGCTTGGAGAGAAGCGGGAGGGGCACCGGGGAGCTGTTTTTT. This codes for CASSLERSGRGTGELFF.

The gene calls are TRBV9 and TRBJ1-3, with unresolved D. The CDR3 spans 16 residues. Trimming removed 1 base from V and 0 bases from J, with 11 bases in between. CDR1 and CDR2 from the germline V gene are SGDLS and YYNGEE. CDR3 bases: TGTGCCAGCAGCGTAACGGGAACGAGCTCTGGAAACACCATATATTTT. Translated: CASSVTGTSSGNTIYF. The full variable domain, with the rest looked up from reference TRBV9 and TRBJ1-3, is DSGVTQTPKHLITATGQRVTLRCSPRSGDLSVYWYQQSLDQGLQFLIQYYNGEERAKGNILERFSAQQFPDLHSELNLSSLELGDSALYFCASSVTGTSSGNTIYFGEGSWLTVV.

The CDR3 DNA is TGTGCCAGCAGCTTGGGGGCGACAGATACGCAGTATTTT. This codes for CASSLGATDTQYF. The genes are TRBV5-5 and TRBJ2-3, with no clear D. V dropped 0 bases and J dropped 3 bases, with 5 bases sitting between them. Germline V gene sequence: CDR1 SGHKS, CDR2 YYEKEE (reference sequence). There are 13 residues in the CDR3.

V gene TRBV6-5 combines with J gene TRBJ2-1; 8 bases map to TRBD2. The CDR3 is 15 amino acids. Germline V lookup: CDR1 MNHEY, CDR2 SVGAGI. Germline trimming cut 5 bases from V and 10 bases from J; bases unmatched to any gene: 13. The CDR3 spells CASSPTEAGAHEQFF. CDR3 bases: TGTGCCAGCAGTCCCACCGAAGCGGGAGCGCACGAGCAGTTCTTC.

The rearrangement joins TRBV5-1 to TRBJ2-7; 9 nucleotides line up with TRBD1. Per the germline V gene, CDR1 is SGHRS and CDR2 is YFSETQ. Trimming removed 4 bases from V and 2 bases from J; junction bases left unmatched: 13. This CDR3 has 17 amino acids. The CDR3 DNA follows: TGCGCCAGCAGCCCGTCCCGGGACAGGGCGCCTACCTACGAGCAGTACTTC. This codes for CASSPSRDRAPTYEQYF.

The CDR3 spells CASSAGQNTEAFF. CDR3 in DNA: TGTGCCAGCAGCGCCGGACAGAACACTGAAGCTTTCTTT. This chain connects TRBV7-3 to TRBJ1-1, with a possible D match to TRBD1 (5 bases). The V end was cut by 5 bases, the J end by 1 base, with 8 bases between. The CDR3 has 13 residues. Per the germline V gene, CDR1 is SGHTA and CDR2 is FQGTGA.

This rearrangement joins TRBV11-3 to TRBJ2-1; weak D call: TRBD2 (5 bases). Trimming cost V 2 bases and J 7 bases, with 12 bases left between them. Germline V gene lookup returns CDR1 SGHNT and CDR2 YENEEA. This CDR3 has 14 residues. CDR3 nucleotide sequence: TGTGCCAGCAGCTTAAAGGTCGGGGTAAATGAGCAGTTCTTC. It translates to CASSLKVGVNEQFF.

This clone has just one count. The chain combines TRBV6-5 with TRBJ1-2; D is undetermined. Germline V gives CDR1 MNHEY, CDR2 SVGAGI. V was trimmed by 5 bases and J by 8 bases, leaving 9 bases between them. This CDR3 is built from 11 residues. This chain's CDR3 is CASSPGDGYTF. The DNA of the CDR3 is TGTGCCAGCAGTCCAGGTGACGGCTACACCTTC.

V is TRBV28 and J is TRBJ2-6, with D possibly TRBD1 on 6 matching bases. V shed 5 bases and J shed 2 bases, with 13 bases lying between them. CDR1 is MDHEN, CDR2 SYDVKM, per germline. The CDR3 is 16 residues long. The CDR3 coding sequence is TGTGCCAGCAGTGGGGCAGGGGAAACTGGGGCCAACGTCCTGACTTTC. The encoded protein is CASSGAGETGANVLTF. The variable domain in full, completed from reference TRBV28 and TRBJ2-6, reads DVKVTQSSRYLVKRTGEKVFLECVQDMDHENMFWYRQDPGLGLRLIYFSYDVKMKEKGDIPEGYSVSREKKERFSLILESASTNQTSMYLCASSGAGETGANVLTFGAGSRLTVL.

Only a few counts were recorded for this clone. The chain couples TRBV5-6 to TRBJ1-2; D ambiguous. CDR3 length: 13 residues. V lost 0 bases, J lost 5 bases, and 8 bases lay in between. Germline V gene lookup returns CDR1 SGHDT and CDR2 YYEEEE. The CDR3 DNA sequence: TGTGCCAGCAGCTTGGTAGAGGGTTATGGCTACACCTTC. This gives the protein CASSLVEGYGYTF.

The chain links TRBV7-2 to TRBJ2-5, with 7 bases matching TRBD1. V lost 5 bases, J lost 4 bases, and 4 bases stayed unmatched. The CDR3 length is 13 residues. Per the germline V gene, CDR1 is SGHTA and CDR2 is FQGNSA. CDR3 sequence (DNA): TGTGCCAGCAGCATGAACAGGGGAGAGACCCAGTACTTC. Protein sequence: CASSMNRGETQYF.

The V call is TRBV4-3, the J call TRBJ2-1, with 13 bases identical to TRBD2. The CDR3 extends over 17 amino acids. CDR1 and CDR2 from the germline V gene are LGHNA and YSLEER. V shed 1 base and J 7 bases; nucleotides not matched to a gene: 7. CDR3: CASSQVVGLAGANEQFF. The CDR3 DNA reads as TGCGCCAGCAGCCAAGTGGTAGGACTAGCGGGGGCTAATGAGCAGTTCTTC.